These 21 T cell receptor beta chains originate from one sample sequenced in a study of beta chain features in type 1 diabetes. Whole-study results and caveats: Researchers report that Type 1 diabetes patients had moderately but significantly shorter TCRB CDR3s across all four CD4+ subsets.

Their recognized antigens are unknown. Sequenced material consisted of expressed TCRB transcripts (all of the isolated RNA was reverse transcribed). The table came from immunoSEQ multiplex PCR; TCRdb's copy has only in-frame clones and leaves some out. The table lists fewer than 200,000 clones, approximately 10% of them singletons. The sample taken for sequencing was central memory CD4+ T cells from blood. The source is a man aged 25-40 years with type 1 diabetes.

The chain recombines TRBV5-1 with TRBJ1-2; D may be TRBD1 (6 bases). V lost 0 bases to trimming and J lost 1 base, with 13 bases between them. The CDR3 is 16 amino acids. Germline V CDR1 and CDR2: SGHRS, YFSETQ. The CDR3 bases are TGCGCCAGCAGCTTGGAGTCGGGACACCTTAACTATGGCTACACCTTC. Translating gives CASSLESGHLNYGYTF.

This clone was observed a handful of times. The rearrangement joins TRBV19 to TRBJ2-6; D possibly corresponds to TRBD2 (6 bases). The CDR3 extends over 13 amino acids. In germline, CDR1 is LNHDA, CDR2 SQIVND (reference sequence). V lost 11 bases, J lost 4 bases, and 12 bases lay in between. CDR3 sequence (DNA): TGTGCCGCCACGGGACTGGGGGCCAACGTCCTGACTTTC. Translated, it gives CAATGLGANVLTF.

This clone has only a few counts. The CDR3 here is CSASRRDGYTF. The DNA of the CDR3 is TGCAGTGCTAGTCGGAGGGATGGCTACACCTTC. The V gene is TRBV20-1, the J gene TRBJ1-2, with D uncertain. CDR1 is DFQATT, CDR2 SNEGSKA, per germline (reference sequence). The CDR3 length is 11 residues. Between the trimmed V and J ends, which lost 3 bases and 6 bases, there was a span of 8 bases.

This chain's CDR3 is CASSQGQVWGNQPQHF. The CDR3, as DNA: TGTGCCAGCAGTCAGGGACAGGTCTGGGGCAATCAGCCCCAGCATTTT. This chain connects TRBV2 to TRBJ1-5; 8 bases fit TRBD1. The CDR3 covers 16 residues. The germline CDR1 and CDR2 sequences are SNHLY and FYNNEI. V dropped 5 bases and J dropped 2; count of bases not matched to a gene: 8.

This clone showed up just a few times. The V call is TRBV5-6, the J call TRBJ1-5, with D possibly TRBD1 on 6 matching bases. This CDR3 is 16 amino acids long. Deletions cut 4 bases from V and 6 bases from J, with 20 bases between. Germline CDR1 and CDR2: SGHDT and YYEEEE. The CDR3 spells CASSPRGQGQSQPQHF. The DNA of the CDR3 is TGTGCCAGCAGCCCCCGGGGCCAGGGACAAAGTCAGCCCCAGCATTTT.

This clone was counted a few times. The chain's CDR3 is CASTLTGWTGELFF. Here the CDR3 DNA reads TGCGCCAGCACTCTGACAGGTTGGACCGGGGAGCTGTTTTTT. The rearrangement links TRBV23-1 to TRBJ2-2; perhaps TRBD1 as D (6 bases). TRBV23-1 is given ORF status, its function remaining uncertain. CDR3 length: 14 amino acids. V shed 7 bases and J shed 5 bases, with 14 bases lying between them.

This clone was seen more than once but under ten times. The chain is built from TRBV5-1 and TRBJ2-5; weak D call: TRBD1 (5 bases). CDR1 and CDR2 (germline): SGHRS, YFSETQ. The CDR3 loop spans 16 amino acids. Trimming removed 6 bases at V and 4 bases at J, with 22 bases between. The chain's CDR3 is CASTRQGASFGETQYF. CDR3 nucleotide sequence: TGCGCCAGCACCCGCCAAGGGGCGAGTTTTGGAGAGACCCAGTACTTC.

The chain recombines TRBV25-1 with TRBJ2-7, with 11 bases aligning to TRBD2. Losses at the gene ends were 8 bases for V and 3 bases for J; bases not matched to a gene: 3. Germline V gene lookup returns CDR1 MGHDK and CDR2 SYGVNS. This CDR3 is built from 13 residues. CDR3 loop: CASALAGGYEQYF. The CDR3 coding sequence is TGTGCCAGCGCTCTAGCGGGAGGCTACGAGCAGTACTTC.

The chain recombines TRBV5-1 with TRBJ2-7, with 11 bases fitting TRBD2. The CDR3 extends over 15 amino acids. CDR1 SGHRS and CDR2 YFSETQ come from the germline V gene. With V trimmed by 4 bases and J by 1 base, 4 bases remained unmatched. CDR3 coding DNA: TGCGCCAGCAGCCAGGGACTAGCGGAGTCCTACGAGCAGTACTTC. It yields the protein CASSQGLAESYEQYF.

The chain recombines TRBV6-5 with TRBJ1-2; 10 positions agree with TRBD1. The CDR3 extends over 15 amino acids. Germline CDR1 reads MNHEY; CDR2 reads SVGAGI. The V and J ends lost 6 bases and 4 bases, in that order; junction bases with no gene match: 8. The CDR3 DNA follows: TGTGCCAGCAGCCCTCGGACAGGGGGGTTCTATGGCTACACCTTC. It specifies CASSPRTGGFYGYTF.

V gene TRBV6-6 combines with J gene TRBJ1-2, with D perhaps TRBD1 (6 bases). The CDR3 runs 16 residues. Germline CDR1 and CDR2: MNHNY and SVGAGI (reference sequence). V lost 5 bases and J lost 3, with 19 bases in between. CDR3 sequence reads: CASSLRGGGADYGYTF. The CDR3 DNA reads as TGTGCCAGCAGTCTACGTGGCGGGGGGGCGGACTATGGCTACACCTTC.

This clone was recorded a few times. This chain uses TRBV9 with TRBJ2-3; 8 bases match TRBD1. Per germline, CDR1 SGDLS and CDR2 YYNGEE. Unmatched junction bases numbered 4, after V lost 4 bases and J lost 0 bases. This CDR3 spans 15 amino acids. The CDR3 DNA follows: TGTGCCAGCAGCCCGAGGACAGGGAGCACAGATACGCAGTATTTT. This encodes CASSPRTGSTDTQYF.

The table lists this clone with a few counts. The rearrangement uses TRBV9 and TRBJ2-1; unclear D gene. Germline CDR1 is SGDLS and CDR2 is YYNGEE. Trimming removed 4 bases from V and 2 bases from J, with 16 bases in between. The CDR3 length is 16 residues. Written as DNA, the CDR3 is TGTGCCAGCAGCCCCACAACCAATGTCGCCTACAATGAGCAGTTCTTC. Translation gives CASSPTTNVAYNEQFF.

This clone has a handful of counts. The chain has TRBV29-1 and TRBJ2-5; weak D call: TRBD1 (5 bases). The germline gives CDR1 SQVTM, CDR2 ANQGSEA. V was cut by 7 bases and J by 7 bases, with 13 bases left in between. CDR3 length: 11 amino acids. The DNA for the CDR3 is TGCAGCGCAGGGTGGTCGGGGACCCAGTACTTC. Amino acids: CSAGWSGTQYF.

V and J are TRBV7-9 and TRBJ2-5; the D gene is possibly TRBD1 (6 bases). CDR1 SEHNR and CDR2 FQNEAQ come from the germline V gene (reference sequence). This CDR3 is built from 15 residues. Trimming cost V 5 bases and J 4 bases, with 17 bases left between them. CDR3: CASSEGGVESETQYF. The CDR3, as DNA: TGTGCCAGCAGCGAAGGGGGAGTTGAGTCAGAGACCCAGTACTTC. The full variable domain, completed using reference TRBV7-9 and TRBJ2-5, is DTGVSQNPRHKITKRGQNVTFRCDPISEHNRLYWYRQTLGQGPEFLTYFQNEAQLEKSRLLSDRFSAERPKGSFSTLEIQRTEQGDSAMYLCASSEGGVESETQYFGPGTRLLVL.

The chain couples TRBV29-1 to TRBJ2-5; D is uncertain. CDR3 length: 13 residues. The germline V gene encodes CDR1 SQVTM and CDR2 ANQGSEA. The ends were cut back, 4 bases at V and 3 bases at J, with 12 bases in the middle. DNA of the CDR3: TGCAGCGTTGCTTTGCAGATTAAAGAGACCCAGTACTTC. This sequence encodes CSVALQIKETQYF.

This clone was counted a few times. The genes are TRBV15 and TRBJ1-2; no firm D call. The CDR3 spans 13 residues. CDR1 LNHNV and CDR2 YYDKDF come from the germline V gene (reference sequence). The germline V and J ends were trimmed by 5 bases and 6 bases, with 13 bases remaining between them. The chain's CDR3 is CATSPDIGDGYTF. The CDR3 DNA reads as TGTGCCACCAGCCCCGACATCGGGGATGGCTACACCTTC. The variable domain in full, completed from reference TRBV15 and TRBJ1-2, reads DAMVIQNPRYQVTQFGKPVTLSCSQTLNHNVMYWYQQKSSQAPKLLFHYYDKDFNNEADTPDNFQSRRPNTSFCFLDIRSPGLGDTAMYLCATSPDIGDGYTFGSGTRLTVV.

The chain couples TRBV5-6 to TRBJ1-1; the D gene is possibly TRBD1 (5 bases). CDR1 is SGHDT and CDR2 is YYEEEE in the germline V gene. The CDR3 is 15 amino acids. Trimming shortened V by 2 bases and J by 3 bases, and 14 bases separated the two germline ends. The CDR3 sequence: CASSLSPQADTEAFF. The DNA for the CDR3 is TGTGCCAGCAGCTTATCTCCACAGGCGGACACTGAAGCTTTCTTT.

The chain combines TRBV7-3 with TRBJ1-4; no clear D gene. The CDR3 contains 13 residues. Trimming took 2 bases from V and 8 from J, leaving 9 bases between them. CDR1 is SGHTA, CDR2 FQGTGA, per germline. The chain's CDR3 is CASSLSGGEKLFF. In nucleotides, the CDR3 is TGTGCCAGCAGCTTATCAGGAGGGGAAAAACTGTTTTTT.

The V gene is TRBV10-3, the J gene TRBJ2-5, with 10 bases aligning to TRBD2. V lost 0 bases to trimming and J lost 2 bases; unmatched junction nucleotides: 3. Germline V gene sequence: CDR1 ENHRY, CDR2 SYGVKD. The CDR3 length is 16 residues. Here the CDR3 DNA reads TGTGCCATCAGTGAGTCACCTAGCGGGGGTCAAGAGACCCAGTACTTC. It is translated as CAISESPSGGQETQYF.

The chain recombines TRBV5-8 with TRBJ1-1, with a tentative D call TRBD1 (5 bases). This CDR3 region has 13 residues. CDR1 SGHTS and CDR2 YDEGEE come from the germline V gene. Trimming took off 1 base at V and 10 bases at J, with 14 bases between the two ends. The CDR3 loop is CASSLRGSPGAFF. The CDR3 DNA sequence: TGTGCCAGCAGCTTGCGGGGGTCGCCAGGAGCTTTCTTT. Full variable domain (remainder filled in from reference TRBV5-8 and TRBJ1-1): EAGVTQSPTHLIKTRGQQATLRCSPISGHTSVYWYQQALGLGLQFLLWYDEGEERNRGNFPPRFSGRQFPNYSSELNVNALELEDSALYLCASSLRGSPGAFFGQGTRLTVV.